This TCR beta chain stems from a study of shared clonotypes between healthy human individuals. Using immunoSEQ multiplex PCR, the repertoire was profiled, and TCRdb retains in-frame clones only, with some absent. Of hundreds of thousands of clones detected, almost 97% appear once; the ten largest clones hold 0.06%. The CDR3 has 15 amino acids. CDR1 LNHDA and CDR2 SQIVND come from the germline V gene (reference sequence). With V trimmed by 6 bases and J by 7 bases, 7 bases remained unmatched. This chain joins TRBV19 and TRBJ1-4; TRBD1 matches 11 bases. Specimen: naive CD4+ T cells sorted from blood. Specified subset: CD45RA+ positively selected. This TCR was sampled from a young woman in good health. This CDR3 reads CASRLDRGQGEKLFF. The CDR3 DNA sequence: TGTGCCAGTAGACTGGACAGGGGGCAAGGTGAAAAACTGTTTTTT.